A selection of T cell receptor beta chains follows, all from one sample in a study of blood T cells in healthy people across ages. MiXCR was run by TCRdb on the 5' RACE reads, yielding one entry per CDR3 protein. The sample shows about 620,000 distinct CDR3 sequences, about 21% of them seen only once. Input material: blood. Source of these receptors: a man aged 65-85 years in good health. Both conserved end residues are part of each CDR3. The D gene is left open where the match is weak. Clone size appears in some rows only: once, few, many, or a class for an expanded clone.

clone size	D gene	V gene	J gene	CDR3 protein	CDR3 DNA
few	NA	TRBV2	TRBJ2-7	CASSDRGPLDEQYF	TGTGCCAGCAGTGATAGGGGCCCCCTAGACGAGCAGTACTTC
few	NA	TRBV10-3	TRBJ2-5	CAISEGSGETQYF	TGTGCCATCAGTGAAGGGAGTGGTGAGACCCAGTACTTC
few	NA	TRBV20-1	TRBJ2-3	CSAGLTDTQYF	TGCAGTGCGGGACTCACAGATACGCAGTATTTT
few	TRBD2	TRBV7-9	TRBJ2-3	CASSLLAGDGDTQYF	TGTGCCAGCAGCTTACTAGCGGGAGATGGGGATACGCAGTATTTT
few	NA	TRBV20-1	TRBJ2-6	CSARDPISGANVLTF	TGCAGTGCTAGAGACCCAATCTCTGGGGCCAACGTCCTGACTTTC
NA	TRBD2	TRBV10-3	TRBJ2-5	CAFSSEASGKETQYF	TGTGCCTTCAGCTCCGAGGCTAGCGGGAAGGAGACCCAGTACTTC
NA	NA	TRBV4-3	TRBJ2-5	CASSQEQNRETQYF	TGCGCCAGCAGCCAAGAGCAAAATCGGGAGACCCAGTACTTC
NA	NA	TRBV20-1	TRBJ2-2	CSAPKGGTGELFF	TGCAGTGCTCCTAAGGGGGGTACCGGGGAGCTGTTTTTT
NA	NA	TRBV5-6	TRBJ2-1	CASRLTGLEQFF	TGTGCCAGCAGACTTACAGGGTTGGAGCAGTTCTTC
few	TRBD1	TRBV20-1	TRBJ2-1	CSARDRTGGHYNEQFF	TGCAGTGCTAGAGACCGTACAGGGGGCCACTACAATGAGCAGTTCTTC
NA	TRBD2	TRBV5-1	TRBJ2-5	CASSLVASGQETQYF	TGCGCCAGCAGCTTGGTGGCTAGCGGACAAGAGACCCAGTACTTC
few	TRBD1	TRBV28	TRBJ2-7	CASSLQGANYEQYF	TGTGCCAGCAGTTTGCAGGGGGCGAACTACGAGCAGTACTTC
NA	TRBD2	TRBV27	TRBJ2-1	CASSFTSGRKNEQFF	TGTGCCAGCAGTTTTACTAGCGGGAGGAAAAATGAGCAGTTCTTC
NA	TRBD1	TRBV5-1	TRBJ2-3	CASSENRGPSTDTQYF	TGCGCCAGCAGCGAAAACAGGGGGCCTAGCACAGATACGCAGTATTTT
few	NA	TRBV2	TRBJ2-5	CASSGRTDRVETQYF	TGTGCCAGCAGTGGGAGGACGGATCGAGTAGAGACCCAGTACTTC
few	NA	TRBV6-2/TRBV6-3	TRBJ2-1	CASSSTMAHEQFF	TGTGCCAGCAGCTCTACAATGGCCCATGAGCAGTTCTTC
NA	NA	TRBV5-1	TRBJ2-1	CASSLGLLFSSYNEQFF	TGCGCCAGCAGCTTGGGACTACTCTTTAGCTCCTACAATGAGCAGTTCTTC
once	NA	TRBV12-3/TRBV12-4	TRBJ2-1	CASSGRGVERF	TGTGCCAGCTCCGGGAGAGGAGTAGAACGGTTC
few	NA	TRBV21-1	TRBJ2-1	CASITTRDNEQFF	TGTGCCAGCATCACGACTAGAGACAATGAGCAGTTCTTC
NA	TRBD1	TRBV5-1	TRBJ2-5	CASRFDRAETQYF	TGCGCCAGCAGATTTGACAGGGCAGAGACCCAGTACTTC
few	NA	TRBV24-1	TRBJ1-4	CATSGGATNEKLFF	TGTGCCACCAGTGGGGGGGCGACTAATGAAAAACTGTTTTTT
NA	NA	TRBV3-1	TRBJ2-1	CASTKTGRSYNEQFF	TGTGCCAGCACGAAGACAGGGAGGTCCTACAATGAGCAGTTCTTC
few	NA	TRBV28	TRBJ1-4	CASSVPDRLNEKLFF	TGTGCCAGCAGTGTTCCCGACAGGCTTAATGAAAAACTGTTTTTT
once	TRBD1	TRBV28	TRBJ1-6	CASRLQGANSPLHF	TGTGCCAGCAGACTACAGGGGGCTAATTCACCCCTCCACTTT
NA	NA	TRBV19	TRBJ1-5	CASSFGRDTNQPQHF	TGTGCCAGTAGTTTCGGGAGGGACACTAATCAGCCCCAGCATTTT
NA	TRBD1	TRBV6-5	TRBJ2-4	CASSYAQGAKNIQYF	TGTGCCAGCAGTTACGCACAGGGGGCCAAAAACATTCAGTACTTC
few	TRBD2	TRBV3-1	TRBJ2-5	CASSQEWASGQETQYF	TGTGCCAGCAGCCAAGAGTGGGCTAGCGGTCAAGAGACCCAGTACTTC
NA	TRBD2	TRBV12-3/TRBV12-4	TRBJ2-1	CASSQTGTSHGQFF	TGTGCCAGCAGTCAGACCGGGACTAGCCATGGGCAGTTCTTC
NA	NA	TRBV5-1	TRBJ2-2	CASSLPTQGLGELFF	TGCGCCAGCAGCTTGCCGACCCAAGGTTTGGGGGAGCTGTTTTTT